These 28 T cell receptor beta chains were sequenced from one sample in a study of T cell changes during pregnancy in multiple sclerosis. TCRdb's copy holds only in-frame clones and misses some; the assay was immunoSEQ multiplex PCR. The sample lists about 24,000 clones; 80% to 90% were seen once. The sample in question was CD8+ T cells from peripheral blood mononuclear cells, obtained in the first trimester of pregnancy. These receptors were taken from a female donor in good health, enrolled as a control in a pregnancy study.

The chain has TRBV7-3 and TRBJ1-1, with D maybe TRBD1 (6 bases). CDR1 SGHTA and CDR2 FQGTGA come from the germline V gene. The CDR3 has 13 residues. Deletions cut 4 bases from V and 11 bases from J, with 17 bases between. CDR3 region: CASSSGGAEDAFF. The CDR3 bases are TGTGCCAGCAGCTCGGGGGGGGCGGAAGATGCTTTCTTT. Using reference TRBV7-3 and TRBJ1-1 for the parts outside the CDR3, the full variable domain is GAGVSQTPSNKVTEKGKYVELRCDPISGHTALYWYRQSLGQGPEFLIYFQGTGAADDSGLPNDRFFAVRPEGSVSTLKIQRTERGDSAVYLCASSSGGAEDAFFGQGTRLTVV.

This rearrangement joins TRBV11-1 to TRBJ1-1; D remains unclear. Trimming stripped 1 base from V and 3 bases from J, with 12 bases between. Germline V lookup: CDR1 SGHAT, CDR2 FQDESV (reference sequence). CDR3 length: 15 residues. The CDR3 DNA reads TGTGCCAGCAGCTTAGTGGCAGGAACTCACACTGAAGCTTTCTTT. Translation: CASSLVAGTHTEAFF.

This clone was counted between two and nine times. V is TRBV16 and J is TRBJ2-6; 14 positions match TRBD2. CDR1 and CDR2 from the germline V gene are KGHSY and FQNENV. Unmatched junction bases numbered 2, after V lost 2 bases and J lost 2 bases. This CDR3 region has 18 residues. CDR3 sequence (DNA): TGTGCCAGCAGCCAAGGACTAGCGGGGGGAGCTGGGGCCAACGTCCTGACTTTC. It yields the protein CASSQGLAGGAGANVLTF.

This clone was recorded only once. The genes are TRBV27 and TRBJ2-5, with a weak D call TRBD2 (5 bases). This CDR3 is 15 amino acids long. Trimming pared 3 bases from V and 5 bases from J, leaving 16 bases between. Germline CDR1 MNHEY, CDR2 SMNVEV (reference sequence). CDR3 in amino acids: CASSLHYKSGETQYF. CDR3 sequence (DNA): TGTGCCAGCAGTTTGCACTATAAGTCGGGGGAGACCCAGTACTTC.

The chain employs TRBV14 and TRBJ2-5; 15 bases are a match to TRBD2. This CDR3 has 16 amino acids. The junction had 5 bases not matched to a gene; V was cut back by 4 bases and J by 5 bases. Germline CDR1 and CDR2: SGHDN and FVKESK. Here the CDR3 reads CASSPWTSGGAETQYF. Written as DNA, the CDR3 is TGTGCCAGCAGCCCCTGGACTAGCGGGGGGGCGGAGACCCAGTACTTC.

The CDR3 is CASSDRVSYEQYF. In DNA, the CDR3 is TGTGCCAGCAGTGACAGGGTAAGCTACGAGCAGTACTTC. This chain uses TRBV27 with TRBJ2-7; 7 positions agree with TRBD1. Trimming took 5 bases from V and 3 from J; bases not matched to a gene: 4. The CDR3 consists of 13 residues. The germline V gene encodes CDR1 MNHEY and CDR2 SMNVEV (reference sequence).

The chain recombines TRBV9 with TRBJ2-2; TRBD2 matches 10 bases. In germline, CDR1 is SGDLS, CDR2 YYNGEE. The CDR3 loop spans 15 amino acids. V lost 3 bases, J lost 3 bases, and 2 bases stayed unmatched. The CDR3 coding sequence is TGTGCCAGCAGCGCTAGCGGGGGCTACACCGGGGAGCTGTTTTTT. This encodes CASSASGGYTGELFF.

This clone is a singleton in its sample. This rearrangement joins TRBV6-4 to TRBJ2-2, with D unclear. The CDR3 covers 14 residues. Per the germline V gene, CDR1 is MRHNA and CDR2 is SNTAGT. The V end was cut by 0 bases, the J end by 6 bases, with 8 bases between. The CDR3 DNA follows: TGTGCCAGCAGTGACTCGAAAGAGGCCGGGGAGCTGTTTTTT. This gives the protein CASSDSKEAGELFF.

This clone was seen a handful of times. Written as DNA, the CDR3 is TGTGCCACCCGGAACGGGGAGTCCTACAATGAGCAGTTCTTC. This sequence encodes CATRNGESYNEQFF. The V and J genes are TRBV15 and TRBJ2-1; possibly TRBD2 for D (5 bases). The CDR3 loop spans 14 amino acids. V shed 8 bases and J shed 1 base, with 12 bases lying between them. CDR1 is LNHNV and CDR2 is YYDKDF in the germline V gene (reference sequence).

The V gene is TRBV27, the J gene TRBJ2-1; 8 nucleotides line up with TRBD2. The CDR3 has 15 residues. Per germline, CDR1 MNHEY and CDR2 SMNVEV (reference sequence). After removal of 3 bases from V and 2 bases from J, the junction contained 3 bases not matched to a gene. The CDR3 here is CASSLVAGTYNEQFF. CDR3 nucleotide sequence: TGTGCCAGCAGTTTGGTAGCGGGGACCTACAATGAGCAGTTCTTC.

The chain links TRBV28 to TRBJ1-5; maybe TRBD1 (6 bases). The germline V gene encodes CDR1 MDHEN and CDR2 SYDVKM. Trimming pared 8 bases from V and 3 bases from J, leaving 11 bases between. The length of the CDR3 is 13 residues. CDR3 loop: CASDHRDNQPQHF. The DNA for the CDR3 is TGTGCCAGCGACCACAGGGACAATCAGCCCCAGCATTTT.

The rearrangement uses TRBV7-6 and TRBJ1-4; TRBD1 matches 8 bases. V lost 5 bases to trimming and J lost 3 bases; unmatched junction nucleotides: 5. This CDR3 comprises 15 residues. Germline CDR1 and CDR2: SGHVS and FNYEAQ. For the CDR3, the DNA is TGTGCCAGCAGCCCCCGGACAGGGTCTAATGAAAAACTGTTTTTT. It yields the protein CASSPRTGSNEKLFF. Full variable domain (outside the CDR3, taken from reference TRBV7-6 and TRBJ1-4): GAGVSQSPRYKVTKRGQDVALRCDPISGHVSLYWYRQALGQGPEFLTYFNYEAQQDKSGLPNDRFSAERPEGSISTLTIQRTEQRDSAMYRCASSPRTGSNEKLFFGSGTQLSVL.

The chain joins TRBV28 to TRBJ1-6, with TRBD1 matching 9 bases. Losses at the gene ends were 2 bases for V and 8 bases for J; bases not matched to a gene: 1. CDR3 length equals 14 residues. The V gene's germline CDR1 is MDHEN and CDR2 SYDVKM. CDR3 protein: CASSLNRGHSPLHF. The CDR3 DNA is TGTGCCAGCAGTTTAAACAGGGGGCATTCACCCCTCCACTTT.

This chain joins TRBV6-1 and TRBJ2-3; 10 bases align to TRBD2. CDR1 and CDR2 (germline): MNHNS, SASEGT. The CDR3 extends over 16 amino acids. V lost 3 bases to trimming and J lost 3 bases; unmatched junction nucleotides: 6. The CDR3 DNA reads TGTGCCAGCAGTGAGATCAGCGGGGGGGCGACAGATACGCAGTATTTT. Amino acid sequence: CASSEISGGATDTQYF.

Here the CDR3 DNA reads TGTGCCAGCAGCCACCCCGACAGGGCCCAGGGCACTGAAGCTTTCTTT. It is translated as CASSHPDRAQGTEAFF. This sequence joins TRBV4-2 and TRBJ1-1; 7 bases are a match to TRBD1. Per germline, CDR1 LGHNA and CDR2 YNFKEQ. The CDR3 is made up of 16 amino acids. V was clipped by 3 bases and J by 4 bases; unmatched bases: 11.

The sample holds a few counts of this clone. The chain recombines TRBV6-4 with TRBJ2-2, with D hard to call. Germline CDR1 MRHNA, CDR2 SNTAGT. The V gene lost 2 bases and the J gene lost 1 base, with 5 bases spanning the gap. This CDR3 comprises 14 residues. The CDR3 DNA sequence: TGTGCCAGCAGTGACGCGGAGAACACCGGGGAGCTGTTTTTT. Protein: CASSDAENTGELFF.

The CDR3 DNA is TGTGCCAGCGCGCTGAGGAAGGTTTCTGAAGCTTTCTTT. As protein: CASALRKVSEAFF. V usage is TRBV5-6 and J usage is TRBJ1-1; the D is unclear. CDR1 is SGHDT, CDR2 YYEEEE, per germline. The CDR3 has 13 residues. V shed 7 bases and J shed 6 bases, with 16 bases lying between them.

The chain uses TRBV4-3 and TRBJ1-6, with D tentatively TRBD1 (5 bases). V was shortened by 4 bases and J by 6 bases, with 7 bases between the two germline ends. This CDR3 spans 13 amino acids. The germline V gene has CDR1 LGHNA and CDR2 YSLEER. The CDR3 loop is CASSRDSNSPLHF. The CDR3, as DNA: TGCGCCAGCAGCCGAGACAGTAATTCACCCCTCCACTTT.

V usage is TRBV19 and J usage is TRBJ1-2; D gene ambiguous. This CDR3 has 12 amino acids. Germline CDR1 is LNHDA and CDR2 is SQIVND (reference sequence). V was pared by 8 bases and J by 4 bases, with 11 bases between. CDR3 loop: CASGKGGYGYTF. The CDR3 DNA reads TGTGCCAGTGGGAAGGGAGGCTATGGCTACACCTTC.

This clone was seen a handful of times. The chain uses TRBV5-1 and TRBJ2-7; tentative D call: TRBD1 (6 bases). Germline V lookup: CDR1 SGHRS, CDR2 YFSETQ. This CDR3 is 15 amino acids long. The ends were cut back, 4 bases at V and 3 bases at J, with 17 bases in the middle. This chain's CDR3 is CASSPSTGYDYEQYF. The CDR3 coding sequence is TGCGCCAGCAGCCCCTCGACAGGTTACGACTACGAGCAGTACTTC.

This clone was observed once. The rearrangement links TRBV4-3 to TRBJ2-1; TRBD2 matches 9 bases. V lost 0 bases, J lost 2 bases, and 5 bases stayed unmatched. This CDR3 spans 17 amino acids. CDR1 and CDR2 from the germline V gene are LGHNA and YSLEER. CDR3 DNA sequence: TGCGCCAGCAGCCAAGAGCGGGGCGGGGGGGCCTACAATGAGCAGTTCTTC. It yields the protein CASSQERGGGAYNEQFF.

This clone was picked up a small number of times. The rearrangement links TRBV19 to TRBJ1-1; D remains unclear. This CDR3 has 15 residues. Trimming took 5 bases from V and 1 from J, leaving 14 bases between them. Germline CDR1 LNHDA, CDR2 SQIVND (reference sequence). The CDR3 sequence is CASSLLAGENTEAFF. The CDR3 nucleotides are TGTGCCAGTAGTCTTCTGGCAGGCGAGAACACTGAAGCTTTCTTT.

This sequence joins TRBV30 and TRBJ2-2; 8 nucleotides agree with TRBD1. The J segment lost 4 bases and the V segment lost 2 bases, leaving 9 bases of the junction unmatched. CDR3 length equals 16 residues. Per germline, CDR1 GTSNPN and CDR2 SVGIG (reference sequence). The CDR3 reads CAWSYRPGGGTGELFF. The CDR3 region has the DNA TGTGCCTGGAGTTACCGGCCAGGGGGCGGCACCGGGGAGCTGTTTTTT. The full variable domain, rest sourced from reference TRBV30 and TRBJ2-2, is SQTIHQWPATLVQPVGSPLSLECTVEGTSNPNLYWYRQAAGRGLQLLFYSVGIGQISSEVPQNLSASRPQDRQFILSSKKLLLSDSGFYLCAWSYRPGGGTGELFFGEGSRLTVL.

The chain employs TRBV7-8 and TRBJ2-2, with 10 bases lining up with TRBD2. This CDR3 contains 17 residues. V lost 4 bases to trimming and J lost 3 bases; unmatched junction nucleotides: 8. The germline V gene encodes CDR1 SGHVS and CDR2 FQNEAQ. In DNA form, the CDR3 reads TGTGCCAGCAGCTCGGACTCTAGCGGGGGATACACCGGGGAGCTGTTTTTT. It codes for CASSSDSSGGYTGELFF.

The chain is built from TRBV6-6 and TRBJ2-3; D not resolved. V dropped 4 bases and J dropped 2 bases, with 7 bases sitting between them. The CDR3 has 13 amino acids. Looked up from germline, CDR1 is MNHNY and CDR2 is SVGAGI (reference sequence). The CDR3 loop reads CASSSPTTDTQYF. For the CDR3, the DNA is TGTGCCAGCAGTTCCCCTACCACAGATACGCAGTATTTT.

V is TRBV5-5 and J is TRBJ1-6, with 7 positions matching TRBD1. CDR1 is SGHKS, CDR2 YYEKEE, per germline (reference sequence). The V and J ends lost 4 bases and 8 bases, in that order; junction bases with no gene match: 12. This CDR3 is 16 amino acids long. CDR3 in amino acids: CASSGTASDNYSPLHF. Here the CDR3 DNA reads TGTGCCAGCAGCGGGACAGCCTCCGATAATTATTCACCCCTCCACTTT.

The chain recombines TRBV19 with TRBJ2-2; TRBD1 might be the D (6 bases). With 8 bases removed from V and 3 bases from J, the gap between germline ends came to 19 bases. Looked up from germline, CDR1 is LNHDA and CDR2 is SQIVND (reference sequence). The CDR3 runs 16 residues. For the CDR3, the DNA is TGTGCCAGTTTATCCACTTCAGGGGTGGACACCGGGGAGCTGTTTTTT. Translation gives CASLSTSGVDTGELFF.

The rearrangement joins TRBV28 to TRBJ1-4; D remains ambiguous. This CDR3 is built from 15 residues. The germline V gene encodes CDR1 MDHEN and CDR2 SYDVKM. V was cut by 3 bases and J by 8 bases, with 16 bases left in between. CDR3 region: CASSFLRIREEKLFF. CDR3 bases: TGTGCCAGCAGTTTCCTGCGGATCCGGGAGGAAAAACTGTTTTTT.